This T cell receptor (beta chain) was recorded in a study of shared clonotypes between healthy human individuals (TCRdb year 2020). Regarding the study in general: The cohort included three men and a couple of women between 18 and 49 years of age. Per donor, three plates each were used for CD4 naive and CD4 memory, two for CD8 naive, and one for CD8 memory. To estimate repertoire size and how much clonotypes are shared between individuals, the study performed deep sequencing of blood TCR repertoires from five healthy adults. Different laboratories and diverse techniques were used to prepare libraries and sequence TCR repertoires, to increase sequencing depth and limit assay-specific biases. Between about 0.94 and 8.9 billion PBMCs per donor were obtained by leukapheresis. General conclusions and limits of the study: The small number of donors limited the genetic and exposure-history diversity represented. Only blood was sampled, and tissue TCR repertoires likely differ from those in blood. Naive subsets generally had larger estimated clonotype richness than memory subsets did. Sharing across a handful of donors was observed for about 5% of naive CD4, over 3% of naive CD8, 2% to 2.5% of memory CD4, and around 0.44% of memory CD8 clonotypes. Pairwise subsampling led to the expectation that sequencing depth would affect the degree of clonotype sharing among donors. Rarefaction of sorted-subset datasets indicated incomplete sequencing despite the large sequencing depth. Clonotypes shared by all four sorted-subset donors showed higher generation probabilities than non-shared clonotypes.

On this clone itself: This receptor's antigen is unknown. This probably arose from a read error, given a far larger clone one base away.

Using the deep immunoSEQ assay, TCR CDR3 regions were amplified from genomic DNA by multiplex PCR. For each cell subset, the extracted genomic DNA was distributed evenly across all wells of several immunoSEQ 96-well plates, and each plate served as one replicate. Each replicate PCR for sorted subsets received roughly 200 ng genomic DNA, equal to tens of thousands of T cell genomes. Purified libraries were quantified with a Qubit 3.0 fluorometer, sized on a Bioanalyzer 2100, and re-quantified with the KAPA Library Quantification kit. A separate single-read 150-cycle Illumina NextSeq 550 flow cell was used to sequence each immunoSEQ 96-well plate. On the study's bioinformatics: The immunoSEQ output contained only junctional sequences without quality scores, so filtering could not match that applied to full-length reads. To assign V/J genes and CDR3, sequences were annotated using PyIR, a Python wrapper for IgBLAST v1.9, with IMGT germline references. Any read was removed if the V/J assignment was weak (E-value above 1e-6), the CDR3 was missing, or the read contained stop codons, out-of-frame junctions, or ambiguous translated residues. V3J clonotypes were defined by identical inferred V gene, J gene, and CDR3 amino acid sequence. The percentage overlap between two repertoires was calculated by dividing the number of shared unique clonotypes by the size of the smaller repertoire. Three approaches were used to assess repertoire richness: RTK rarefaction, the Chao1 estimator, and Recon v2.1 estimates of unobserved clonotypes. For all TCRbeta clonotypes obtained by the gDNA method from several donors, generation probabilities were computed with OLGA. TCRdb took this table from immuneACCESS and kept in-frame rearrangements with V and J called. Such tables lack part of the clones; where checked against another copy, unresolved V genes explain under half of the gap, and the rest is unexplained. That table furnishes V, J and clone size, whereas the DNA furnished D and trimming. The sample table contains more than 900,000 clones; only one count was recorded for about 84% of them. 0.5% to 0.65% of the sample is held by the ten biggest clonotypes.

The donors were healthy, HIV-negative adults with no recently reported acute infections or vaccinations. Only Caucasian adults living in Nashville, Tennessee, USA were represented among the donors. CD4+ T cells were enriched through magnetic negative selection, after which naive cells were positively selected on CD45RA and the remaining negative fraction served as the memory subset. Blood was obtained by leukapheresis, after which PBMCs were separated by Ficoll-Histopaque density gradient centrifugation and cryopreserved in liquid nitrogen vapor phase. Analytical flow cytometry was used to check the purity and quantity of each magnetically sorted T cell population. From each sorted fraction, genomic DNA was isolated and quantified by UV absorbance on a Nanodrop 2000c. Including cysteine and phenylalanine, the CDR3 has 15 amino acids. Of all the DNA, just the CDR3 is kept, 45 bases in frame from base 1.

The sequenced sample was memory CD4+ T cells from PBMCs. What this sample's cell subset or site label stands for: CD45RA-negative fraction. The sequence derives from a man aged 18 to 30 in good health. Some clones in this sample may be carry-over from other donors' samples. Recombination joined TRBV21-1 with TRBJ1-1; the D call TRBD1 from the table was never checked on the DNA. TRBV21-1 is an annotated pseudogene. The nucleotides are TGTGCCAGCAGCAACCTAAGGGGCGTGAACACTGAAGCTTTCTTT. This is translated as CASSNLRGVNTEAFF.